Listed here is a single TCR beta chain. Primers included in the PCR were 60 Vbeta and 13 Jbeta primers. Clones were sequenced by immunoSEQ multiplex PCR, and TCRdb holds only the in-frame ones, with some missing. In the table there are around 130,000 clones, about 74% of which are singletons. These data are taken from a study of cytomegalovirus exposure and HLA in healthy donors. In germline, CDR1 is MGHRA, CDR2 YSYEKL. The CDR3 consists of 19 residues. The sample comprised PBMCs. This TCR was sampled from a man aged 40-55 years in good health and CMV-seropositive. The V and J genes are TRBV4-1 and TRBJ2-5, with 11 positions matching TRBD2. The J call may be incorrect, as the DNA end agrees better with TRBJ2-7. The CDR3 coding sequence is TGCGCCAGCAGCCAAGAGACACACCTTAGCGGGAGGGCCTCCTACGAGCAGTACTTC. It yields the protein CASSQETHLSGRASYEQYF.